The 20 T cell receptor beta chains reported below all come from one sample, sequenced in a study of T cell responses to AZD1222 COVID-19 vaccine. Sequencing was performed with immunoSEQ multiplex PCR; in TCRdb, only in-frame clones are kept and a portion is missing. The repertoire consists of 70,000 to 90,000 clones, with around four fifths occurring once and the leading ten covering roughly 21%. The specimen comprised peripheral blood, sampled on day 0 of AZD1222 vaccination. These receptors all stem from an adult in good health.

The rearrangement uses TRBV2 and TRBJ2-5; 13 nucleotides align to TRBD2. The V gene end was trimmed by 7 bases and the J gene end by 3 bases; junction bases not matched to a gene: 2. CDR1 is SNHLY, CDR2 FYNNEI, per germline. The CDR3 contains 14 residues. This CDR3 is CASTGLAGKETQYF. In DNA form, the CDR3 reads TGTGCCAGCACGGGACTAGCGGGAAAAGAGACCCAGTACTTC. The entire variable domain, with the rest obtained from reference TRBV2 and TRBJ2-5, is as follows: EPEVTQTPSHQVTQMGQEVILRCVPISNHLYFYWYRQILGQKVEFLVSFYNNEISEKSEIFDDQFSVERPDGSNFTLKIRSTKLEDSAMYFCASTGLAGKETQYFGPGTRLLVL.

This clone occurred once. V usage is TRBV11-2 and J usage is TRBJ1-5; no definite D call. The CDR3 is 12 amino acids. The V gene's germline CDR1 is SGHAT and CDR2 FQNNGV. V was shortened by 5 bases and J by 4 bases, with 6 bases between the two germline ends. CDR3 in DNA: TGTGCCAGCAGCACTCCGAATCAGCCCCAGCATTTT. This encodes CASSTPNQPQHF.

In its sample, this clone was seen once. V usage is TRBV5-1 and J usage is TRBJ2-5, with a weak D call TRBD2 (6 bases). Deletions cut 3 bases from V and 5 bases from J, with 14 bases between. Germline loops: CDR1 SGHRS, CDR2 YFSETQ. The CDR3 has 14 residues. In nucleotides, the CDR3 is TGCGCCAGCAGCTCGGGCAGGGCGGGGGAGACCCAGTACTTC. It is translated as CASSSGRAGETQYF.

The chain combines TRBV2 with TRBJ2-5; TRBD2 aligns across 7 bases. V lost 1 base, J lost 5 bases, and 1 base stayed unmatched. Germline CDR1 and CDR2: SNHLY and FYNNEI. The CDR3 covers 13 residues. The CDR3: CASSEDGRETQYF. The CDR3, as DNA: TGTGCCAGCAGTGAAGACGGGAGGGAGACCCAGTACTTC.

This chain joins TRBV27 and TRBJ1-6, with D unresolved. The CDR3 sequence is 14 residues long. V was trimmed by 6 bases and J by 9 bases, leaving 15 bases between them. Germline assignment: CDR1 MNHEY and CDR2 SMNVEV (reference sequence). CDR3 residues: CASSTPLKGSPLHF. Here the CDR3 DNA reads TGTGCCAGCAGCACACCCCTCAAGGGTTCACCCCTCCACTTT.

The chain couples TRBV5-1 to TRBJ2-7, with D possibly TRBD2 on 5 matching bases. This CDR3 comprises 14 residues. V dropped 5 bases and J dropped 0 bases, with 12 bases sitting between them. CDR1 is SGHRS, CDR2 YFSETQ, per germline. The chain's CDR3 is CASRWGRGSYEQYF. CDR3 bases: TGCGCCAGCAGGTGGGGTCGGGGCTCCTACGAGCAGTACTTC.

The chain links TRBV19 to TRBJ2-1, with 9 bases matching TRBD2. Trimming at V came to 1 base and at J to 7 bases, leaving 8 bases not matched to a gene. There are 16 residues in the CDR3. Germline values: CDR1 LNHDA, CDR2 SQIVND (reference sequence). In DNA form, the CDR3 reads TGTGCCAGTAGTATAGGGGTAGCGGGAGCGCGAAATGAGCAGTTCTTC. Amino acid sequence: CASSIGVAGARNEQFF.

The chain employs TRBV7-2 and TRBJ1-2; 8 bases match TRBD1. Germline V gives CDR1 SGHTA, CDR2 FQGNSA. The CDR3 runs 14 residues. The V gene end was trimmed by 2 bases and the J gene end by 5 bases; junction bases not matched to a gene: 4. The DNA of the CDR3 is TGTGCCAGCAGCTTACAGGGGGCGAGGTATGGCTACACCTTC. It translates to CASSLQGARYGYTF.

This clone was observed a few times. This chain joins TRBV28 and TRBJ1-1, with a possible D match to TRBD1 (5 bases). Trimming pared 11 bases from V and 5 bases from J, leaving 18 bases between. CDR3 length: 13 residues. CDR1 and CDR2 (germline): MDHEN, SYDVKM. DNA of the CDR3: TGTGCCGGAAGGACAAGCGGGTCTACTGAAGCTTTCTTT. This encodes CAGRTSGSTEAFF.

The CDR3 DNA follows: TGTGCCAGCAGCTTACCAAGACAGGACCTCCGGACTGAGCAGTTCTTC. This sequence encodes CASSLPRQDLRTEQFF. The chain has TRBV7-2 and TRBJ2-1, with D perhaps matching TRBD1 (6 bases). V was trimmed by 2 bases and J by 9 bases, leaving 20 bases between them. The CDR3 runs to 16 residues. Germline loops: CDR1 SGHTA, CDR2 FQGNSA.

The chain combines TRBV6-5 with TRBJ2-7; 7 positions agree with TRBD2. CDR3 length equals 13 residues. Trimming removed 2 bases from V and 2 bases from J; junction bases left unmatched: 0. CDR1 and CDR2 (germline): MNHEY, SVGAGI. CDR3 amino acids: CASSYLAAYEQYF. In nucleotides, the CDR3 is TGTGCCAGCAGTTACCTAGCGGCCTACGAGCAGTACTTC.

This clone came up once. V is TRBV28 and J is TRBJ2-6; 7 bases align to TRBD2. CDR3 size: 15 residues. Germline loops: CDR1 MDHEN, CDR2 SYDVKM. With 7 bases clipped from V and 2 bases from J, the junction kept 5 bases outside the gene matches. In DNA form, the CDR3 reads TGTGCCAGCACCTACCGGGGGGCTGGGGCCAACGTCCTGACTTTC. It specifies CASTYRGAGANVLTF.

The chain has TRBV7-2 and TRBJ2-3; D is undetermined. The CDR3 is made up of 13 amino acids. V lost 5 bases to trimming and J lost 2 bases, with 8 bases between them. Per the germline V gene, CDR1 is SGHTA and CDR2 is FQGNSA. The CDR3 region is CASSRRLTDTQYF. CDR3 bases: TGTGCCAGCAGCCGCCGTCTCACAGATACGCAGTATTTT.

The CDR3 spells CASSLDSAGGKYEQYF. CDR3 nucleotides: TGTGCCAGCAGCTTAGATTCAGCGGGAGGGAAATACGAGCAGTACTTC. The chain is built from TRBV11-2 and TRBJ2-7; 10 bases agree with TRBD2. After removal of 0 bases from V and 4 bases from J, the junction contained 6 bases not matched to a gene. Germline-derived CDR1 and CDR2 are SGHAT and FQNNGV. The CDR3 length is 16 residues.

This clone was seen once. V gene TRBV18 combines with J gene TRBJ2-5; D not resolved. The germline V and J ends were trimmed by 2 bases and 3 bases, with 7 bases remaining between them. Germline CDR1 KGHSH, CDR2 LQKENI. This CDR3 has 13 residues. The CDR3 DNA reads as TGTGCCAGCTCACCAGGTGGAAAAGAGACCCAGTACTTC. Translating gives CASSPGGKETQYF.

The rearrangement links TRBV27 to TRBJ1-5; D uncertain. The V gene lost 3 bases and the J gene lost 4 bases, with 13 bases spanning the gap. CDR3 size: 15 residues. Germline values: CDR1 MNHEY, CDR2 SMNVEV (reference sequence). The DNA for the CDR3 is TGTGCCAGCAGTTTGTCGGGAGTGACAAATCAGCCCCAGCATTTT. Translated, it gives CASSLSGVTNQPQHF.

This clone has at least ten counts. The CDR3 DNA follows: TGTGCCAGCAGTGAACCGGGCTATGGCTACACCTTC. It specifies CASSEPGYGYTF. The V gene is TRBV2, the J gene TRBJ1-2; D gene ambiguous. CDR1 and CDR2 (germline): SNHLY, FYNNEI. V lost 2 bases, J lost 4 bases, and 5 bases lay in between. The CDR3 is 12 residues long.

The V call is TRBV6-2 or TRBV6-3, the J call TRBJ1-5; D gene unclear. The V and J ends lost 4 bases and 4 bases respectively, with 14 bases between them. CDR1 MNHEY and CDR2 SVGEGT come from the germline V gene. The CDR3 runs to 15 residues. CDR3 in amino acids: CASSSAPGDNQPQHF. CDR3 DNA: TGTGCCAGCAGTTCGGCGCCCGGGGATAATCAGCCCCAGCATTTT.

This clone was counted only a few times. As DNA, the CDR3 is TGTGCCAGCAGTGAAGGGGCGGGGTATGGCTACACCTTC. This codes for CASSEGAGYGYTF. The J gene is TRBJ1-2, the V gene TRBV2, with no clear D. Germline V gives CDR1 SNHLY, CDR2 FYNNEI. V lost 1 base and J 5 bases, leaving 8 bases between the germline ends. The CDR3 loop spans 13 amino acids.

The chain employs TRBV24-1 and TRBJ1-6; the D is unclear. Looked up from germline, CDR1 is KGHDR and CDR2 is SFDVKD. V was trimmed by 2 bases and J by 5 bases, leaving 6 bases between them. This CDR3 is 14 amino acids long. In DNA form, the CDR3 reads TGTGCCACCAGTGATTCCGGGGATAATTCACCCCTCCACTTT. It specifies CATSDSGDNSPLHF.